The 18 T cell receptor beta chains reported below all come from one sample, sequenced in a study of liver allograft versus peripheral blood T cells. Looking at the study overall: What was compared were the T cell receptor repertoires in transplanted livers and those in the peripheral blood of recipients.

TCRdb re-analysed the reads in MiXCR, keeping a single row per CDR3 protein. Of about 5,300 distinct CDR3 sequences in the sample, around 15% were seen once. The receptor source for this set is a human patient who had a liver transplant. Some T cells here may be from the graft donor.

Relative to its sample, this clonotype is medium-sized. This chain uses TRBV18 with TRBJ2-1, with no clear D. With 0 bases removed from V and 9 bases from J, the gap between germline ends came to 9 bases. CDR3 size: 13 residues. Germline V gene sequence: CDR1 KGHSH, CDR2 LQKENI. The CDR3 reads CASSPPVWGEQFF. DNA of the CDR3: TGTGCCAGCTCACCACCTGTGTGGGGTGAGCAGTTCTTC.

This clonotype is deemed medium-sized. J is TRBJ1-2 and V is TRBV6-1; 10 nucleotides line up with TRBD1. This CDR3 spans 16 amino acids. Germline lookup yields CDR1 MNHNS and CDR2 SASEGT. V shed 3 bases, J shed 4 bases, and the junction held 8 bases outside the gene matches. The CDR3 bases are TGTGCCAGCAGTGATCCCGGGACAGGGGCCCCCTATGGCTACACCTTC. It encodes CASSDPGTGAPYGYTF.

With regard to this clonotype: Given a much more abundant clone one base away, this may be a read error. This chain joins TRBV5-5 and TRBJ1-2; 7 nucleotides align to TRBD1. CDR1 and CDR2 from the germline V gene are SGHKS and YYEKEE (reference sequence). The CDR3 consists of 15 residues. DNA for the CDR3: TGTGCCAGCAGCTGGAACGAGGGGGCCGACTATGGCTACATCTTC. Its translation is CASSWNEGADYGYIF. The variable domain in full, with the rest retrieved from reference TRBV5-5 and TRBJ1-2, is DAGVTQSPTHLIKTRGQQVTLRCSPISGHKSVSWYQQVLGQGPQFIFQYYEKEERGRGNFPDRFSARQFPNYSSELNVNALLLGDSALYLCASSWNEGADYGYIFGSGTRLTVV.

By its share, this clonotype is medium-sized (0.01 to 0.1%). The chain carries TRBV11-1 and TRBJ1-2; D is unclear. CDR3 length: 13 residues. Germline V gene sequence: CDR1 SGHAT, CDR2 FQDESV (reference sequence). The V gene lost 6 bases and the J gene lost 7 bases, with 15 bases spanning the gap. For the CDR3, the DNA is TGTGCCAGCAGTACAGACTCGGGTGGTGGCTACACCTTC. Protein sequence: CASSTDSGGGYTF.

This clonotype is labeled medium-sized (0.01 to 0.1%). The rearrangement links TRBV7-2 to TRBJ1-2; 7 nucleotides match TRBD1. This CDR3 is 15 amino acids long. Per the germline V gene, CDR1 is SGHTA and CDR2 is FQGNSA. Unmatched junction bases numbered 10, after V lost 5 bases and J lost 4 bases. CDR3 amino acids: CASSTWTGLGYGYTF. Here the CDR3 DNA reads TGTGCCAGCAGCACATGGACAGGCTTGGGCTATGGCTACACCTTC.

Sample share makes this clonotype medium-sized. CDR3 nucleotide sequence: TGTGCCAGCAGCTCGTACTGGGCGAGGGAGCAGTTCTTC. It encodes CASSSYWAREQFF. The rearrangement uses TRBV7-2 and TRBJ2-1, with D hard to call. Trimming took off 4 bases at V and 10 bases at J, with 14 bases between the two ends. This CDR3 has 13 amino acids. CDR1 is SGHTA, CDR2 FQGNSA, per germline.

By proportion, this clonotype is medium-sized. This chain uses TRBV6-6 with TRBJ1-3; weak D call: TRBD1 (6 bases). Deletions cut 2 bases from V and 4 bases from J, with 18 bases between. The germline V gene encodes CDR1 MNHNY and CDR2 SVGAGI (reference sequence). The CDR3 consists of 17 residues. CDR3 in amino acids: CASSYGIAGATGNTIYF. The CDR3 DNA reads TGTGCCAGCAGTTACGGGATAGCAGGGGCAACGGGAAACACCATATATTTT.

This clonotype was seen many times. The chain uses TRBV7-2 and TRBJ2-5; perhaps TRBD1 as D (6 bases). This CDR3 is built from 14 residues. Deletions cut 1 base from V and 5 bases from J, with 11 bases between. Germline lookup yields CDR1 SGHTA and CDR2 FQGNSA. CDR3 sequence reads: CASSLDRAGETQYF. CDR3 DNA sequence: TGTGCCAGCAGCTTAGACAGGGCCGGGGAGACCCAGTACTTC.

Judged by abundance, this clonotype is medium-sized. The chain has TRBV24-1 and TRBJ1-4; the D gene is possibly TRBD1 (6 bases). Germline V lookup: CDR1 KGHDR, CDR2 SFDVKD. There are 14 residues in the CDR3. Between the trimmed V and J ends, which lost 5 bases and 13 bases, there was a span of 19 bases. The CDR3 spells CATSGPGARGGLFF. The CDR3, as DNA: TGTGCCACCAGTGGTCCGGGGGCCCGCGGAGGACTGTTTTTT.

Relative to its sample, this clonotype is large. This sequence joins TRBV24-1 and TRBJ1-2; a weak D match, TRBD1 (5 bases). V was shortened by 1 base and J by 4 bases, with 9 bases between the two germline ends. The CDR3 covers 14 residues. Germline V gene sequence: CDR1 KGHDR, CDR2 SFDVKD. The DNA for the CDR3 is TGTGCCACCAGTGATTTTACAGGAACCTATGGCTACACCTTC. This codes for CATSDFTGTYGYTF.

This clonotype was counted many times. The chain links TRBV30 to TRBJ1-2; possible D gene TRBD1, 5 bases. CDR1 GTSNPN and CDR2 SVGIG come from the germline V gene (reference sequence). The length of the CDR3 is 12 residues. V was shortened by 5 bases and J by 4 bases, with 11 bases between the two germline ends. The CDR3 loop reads CAWSPGSYGYTF. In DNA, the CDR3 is TGTGCCTGGTCACCAGGGAGCTATGGCTACACCTTC.

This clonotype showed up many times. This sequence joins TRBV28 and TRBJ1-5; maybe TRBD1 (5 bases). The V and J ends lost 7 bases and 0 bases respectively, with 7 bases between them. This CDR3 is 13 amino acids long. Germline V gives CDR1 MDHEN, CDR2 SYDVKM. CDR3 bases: TGTGCCAGCACAGGGTATAGCAATCAGCCCCAGCATTTT. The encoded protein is CASTGYSNQPQHF.

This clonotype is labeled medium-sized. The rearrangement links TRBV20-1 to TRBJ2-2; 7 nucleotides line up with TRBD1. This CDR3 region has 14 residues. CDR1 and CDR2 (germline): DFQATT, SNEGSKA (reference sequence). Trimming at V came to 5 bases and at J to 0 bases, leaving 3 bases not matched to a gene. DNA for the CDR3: TGCAGTGCTGGGGACAGTTCGAACACCGGGGAGCTGTTTTTT. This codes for CSAGDSSNTGELFF.

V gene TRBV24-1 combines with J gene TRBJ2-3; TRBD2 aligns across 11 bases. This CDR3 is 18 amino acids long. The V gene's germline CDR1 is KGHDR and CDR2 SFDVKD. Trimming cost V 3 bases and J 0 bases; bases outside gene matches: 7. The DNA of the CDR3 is TGTGCCACCAGTGATGGCCTAGCGGGGGGCCCTAGCACAGATACGCAGTATTTT. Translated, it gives CATSDGLAGGPSTDTQYF.

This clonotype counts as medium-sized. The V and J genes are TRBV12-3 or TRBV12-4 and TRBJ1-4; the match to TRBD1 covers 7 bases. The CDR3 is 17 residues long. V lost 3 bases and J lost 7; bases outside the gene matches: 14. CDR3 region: CASSFPTRRRGSEKLFF. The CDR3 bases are TGTGCCAGCAGTTTTCCCACGCGTCGCAGGGGGAGTGAAAAACTGTTTTTT.

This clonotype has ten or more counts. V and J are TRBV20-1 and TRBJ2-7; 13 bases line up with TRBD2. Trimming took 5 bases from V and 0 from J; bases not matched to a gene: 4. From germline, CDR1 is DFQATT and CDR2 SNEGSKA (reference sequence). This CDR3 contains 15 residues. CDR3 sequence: CSAGLAGATSYEQYF. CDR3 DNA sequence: TGCAGTGCTGGACTAGCGGGAGCTACCTCCTACGAGCAGTACTTC.

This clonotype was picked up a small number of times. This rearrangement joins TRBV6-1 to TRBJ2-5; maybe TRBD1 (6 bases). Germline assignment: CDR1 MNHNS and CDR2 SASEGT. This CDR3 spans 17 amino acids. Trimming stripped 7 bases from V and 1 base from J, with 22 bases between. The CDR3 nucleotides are TGTGCCAGCATCCCTCGGGCAGGGGCCTTCGTCCAAGAGACCCAGTACTTC. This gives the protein CASIPRAGAFVQETQYF.

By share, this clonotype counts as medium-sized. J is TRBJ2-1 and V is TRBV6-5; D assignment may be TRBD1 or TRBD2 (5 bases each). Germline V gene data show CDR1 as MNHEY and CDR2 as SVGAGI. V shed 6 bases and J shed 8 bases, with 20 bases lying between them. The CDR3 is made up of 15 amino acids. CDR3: CASRNSGADIDEQFF. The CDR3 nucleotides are TGTGCCAGCAGGAACTCCGGGGCCGACATCGATGAGCAGTTCTTC.